A selection of T cell receptor beta chains follows, all from one sample in a study of OX40 agonist ivuxolimab in advanced cancers. TCRdb's table, derived via immunoSEQ multiplex PCR, lists solely in-frame clones and lacks some. The sample lists about 14,000 clones, 82% seen once, with 40% to 50% in the top ten. The source material was CD4+ or CD8+ T cells sorted from blood, sampled in a trial of the OX40 agonist ivuxolimab. The receptors were gathered from an adult with an advanced solid tumor such as melanoma, head and neck, liver or kidney cancer. CDR3s include the opening cysteine and the closing phenylalanine or tryptophan. Fields, in order: D gene, V gene, J gene, clone size, CDR3 protein, CDR3 DNA. D genes are given only for firm matches. Clone size appears in some rows only: once, few, many, or a class for an expanded clone.

d_gene: -
v_gene: TRBV27
j_gene: TRBJ1-1
abundance: -
CDR3aa: CASKSQENTEAFF
CDR3nt: TGTGCCAGCAAGTCCCAGGAGAACACTGAAGCTTTCTTT

d_gene: -
v_gene: TRBV4-1
j_gene: TRBJ2-2
abundance: -
CDR3aa: CASSSEEVTGELFF
CDR3nt: TGCGCCAGCAGCTCGGAGGAGGTTACCGGGGAGCTGTTTTTT

d_gene: -
v_gene: TRBV7-2
j_gene: TRBJ1-1
abundance: -
CDR3aa: CARAPVTLNTEAFF
CDR3nt: TGTGCCAGGGCCCCCGTGACACTAAACACTGAAGCTTTCTTT

d_gene: -
v_gene: TRBV5-4
j_gene: TRBJ2-2
abundance: -
CDR3aa: CASGINTGELFF
CDR3nt: TGTGCCAGCGGTATTAACACCGGGGAGCTGTTTTTT

d_gene: -
v_gene: TRBV7-3
j_gene: TRBJ2-7
abundance: -
CDR3aa: CASSPRSGPYEQYF
CDR3nt: TGTGCCAGCAGCCCGAGATCGGGGCCCTACGAGCAGTACTTC

d_gene: TRBD2
v_gene: TRBV2
j_gene: TRBJ2-2
abundance: -
CDR3aa: CASSDPFTSGSAVGGELFF
CDR3nt: TGTGCCAGCAGTGACCCCTTTACTAGCGGGTCGGCCGTGGGCGGGGAGCTGTTTTTT

d_gene: -
v_gene: TRBV7-9
j_gene: TRBJ2-7
abundance: -
CDR3aa: CASTSPLGPAYEQYF
CDR3nt: TGTGCCAGCACCTCCCCATTGGGGCCCGCCTACGAGCAGTACTTC

d_gene: -
v_gene: TRBV28
j_gene: TRBJ1-5
abundance: -
CDR3aa: CASSLSGASGNQPQHF
CDR3nt: TGTGCCAGCAGTTTATCGGGGGCTTCTGGCAATCAGCCCCAGCATTTT

d_gene: -
v_gene: TRBV21-1
j_gene: TRBJ1-1
abundance: -
CDR3aa: CASSLTGTLNTEAFF
CDR3nt: TGTGCCAGCAGTTTGACAGGGACCCTGAACACTGAAGCTTTCTTT

d_gene: -
v_gene: TRBV12-2
j_gene: TRBJ2-7
abundance: -
CDR3aa: CASRLVGYYEQYF
CDR3nt: TGTGCAAGTCGCTTAGTTGGTTACTACGAGCAGTACTTC

d_gene: -
v_gene: TRBV15
j_gene: TRBJ2-3
abundance: -
CDR3aa: CATSTDLLSSTDTQYF
CDR3nt: TGTGCCACCAGCACTGATCTGCTCTCTAGCACAGATACGCAGTATTTT

d_gene: TRBD1
v_gene: TRBV5-4
j_gene: TRBJ2-5
abundance: once
CDR3aa: CASRLGQAQETQYF
CDR3nt: TGTGCCAGCAGACTCGGACAGGCCCAAGAGACCCAGTACTTC

d_gene: -
v_gene: TRBV7-9
j_gene: TRBJ1-1
abundance: -
CDR3aa: CASSLVPGGTEAFF
CDR3nt: TGTGCCAGCAGCTTAGTTCCGGGTGGGACTGAAGCTTTCTTT

d_gene: TRBD1
v_gene: TRBV19
j_gene: TRBJ1-1
abundance: -
CDR3aa: CASSPPMDRGRPEAFF
CDR3nt: TGTGCCAGTAGTCCTCCGATGGACAGGGGGCGGCCTGAAGCTTTCTTT

d_gene: TRBD1
v_gene: TRBV9
j_gene: TRBJ1-6
abundance: -
CDR3aa: CASSAAGTANSPLHF
CDR3nt: TGTGCCAGCAGCGCTGCCGGGACAGCAAATTCACCCCTCCACTTT

d_gene: -
v_gene: TRBV7-9
j_gene: TRBJ1-5
abundance: many
CDR3aa: CASSLASQGPYQPQHF
CDR3nt: TGTGCCAGCAGCTTGGCCTCGCAGGGACCGTATCAGCCCCAGCATTTT

d_gene: -
v_gene: TRBV6-7
j_gene: TRBJ2-6
abundance: -
CDR3aa: CASSPVRRIYNRANVLTF
CDR3nt: TGTGCCAGCAGTCCGGTCAGGCGTATTTACAATCGGGCCAACGTCCTGACTTTC

d_gene: -
v_gene: TRBV10-3
j_gene: TRBJ1-3
abundance: -
CDR3aa: CAISDGNTIYF
CDR3nt: TGTGCCATCAGTGACGGAAACACCATATATTTT

d_gene: -
v_gene: TRBV11-2
j_gene: TRBJ2-2
abundance: -
CDR3aa: CADSGVYTGELFF
CDR3nt: TGTGCCGACAGCGGAGTATACACCGGGGAGCTGTTTTTT

d_gene: -
v_gene: TRBV11-2
j_gene: TRBJ1-2
abundance: -
CDR3aa: CASSLVIGGEGYTF
CDR3nt: TGTGCCAGCAGCTTAGTAATTGGGGGCGAAGGCTACACCTTC

d_gene: TRBD1
v_gene: TRBV2
j_gene: TRBJ2-2
abundance: -
CDR3aa: CARRTGDNTGELFF
CDR3nt: TGTGCCAGACGGACAGGCGACAACACCGGGGAGCTGTTTTTT

d_gene: TRBD1
v_gene: TRBV6-5
j_gene: TRBJ1-1
abundance: -
CDR3aa: CASSQGRDSTEAFF
CDR3nt: TGTGCCAGCAGCCAGGGCAGGGACAGCACTGAAGCTTTCTTT

d_gene: TRBD2
v_gene: TRBV28
j_gene: TRBJ2-2
abundance: -
CDR3aa: CASSLGTSSTGELFF
CDR3nt: TGTGCCAGCAGTTTAGGGACTAGCAGCACCGGGGAGCTGTTTTTT

d_gene: TRBD1
v_gene: TRBV5-6
j_gene: TRBJ2-1
abundance: -
CDR3aa: CASSLGTGPGDEQFF
CDR3nt: TGTGCCAGCAGCTTAGGGACAGGTCCCGGCGATGAGCAGTTCTTC

d_gene: TRBD1
v_gene: TRBV11-2
j_gene: TRBJ2-7
abundance: -
CDR3aa: CASSLGGTGGYEQYF
CDR3nt: TGTGCCAGCAGCTTAGGTGGGACAGGGGGCTACGAGCAGTACTTC

d_gene: -
v_gene: TRBV30
j_gene: TRBJ1-5
abundance: -
CDR3aa: CAWSVKGIQPQHF
CDR3nt: TGTGCCTGGAGTGTAAAAGGGATTCAGCCCCAGCATTTT

d_gene: -
v_gene: TRBV4-3
j_gene: TRBJ1-5
abundance: once
CDR3aa: CASNYAGGPQHF
CDR3nt: TGCGCCAGTAATTACGCTGGGGGGCCCCAGCATTTT

d_gene: -
v_gene: TRBV7-8
j_gene: TRBJ2-1
abundance: -
CDR3aa: CASSFWGSSYNEQFF
CDR3nt: TGTGCCAGCAGCTTTTGGGGGAGTTCCTACAATGAGCAGTTCTTC

d_gene: -
v_gene: TRBV14
j_gene: TRBJ2-3
abundance: -
CDR3aa: CASSPLGATTQMDTQYF
CDR3nt: TGTGCCAGCAGCCCCCTAGGGGCGACTACCCAGATGGATACGCAGTATTTT

d_gene: -
v_gene: TRBV28
j_gene: TRBJ1-3
abundance: -
CDR3aa: CASSFDRALGNTIYF
CDR3nt: TGTGCCAGCAGTTTCGACCGAGCGTTAGGAAACACCATATATTTT

d_gene: TRBD1
v_gene: TRBV6-1
j_gene: TRBJ1-2
abundance: -
CDR3aa: CASSELRGGTGIYGYTF
CDR3nt: TGTGCCAGCAGTGAATTAAGGGGGGGGACAGGGATCTATGGCTACACCTTC

d_gene: TRBD1
v_gene: TRBV27
j_gene: TRBJ2-7
abundance: -
CDR3aa: CASSSDRDEQYF
CDR3nt: TGTGCCAGCAGTTCTGACAGGGACGAGCAGTACTTC

d_gene: TRBD1
v_gene: TRBV13
j_gene: TRBJ1-4
abundance: -
CDR3aa: CASKGQGQEKLFF
CDR3nt: TGTGCCAGCAAGGGACAGGGTCAAGAAAAACTGTTTTTT

d_gene: -
v_gene: TRBV5-1
j_gene: TRBJ2-7
abundance: -
CDR3aa: CASVGQSGVEQYF
CDR3nt: TGCGCCAGCGTCGGACAGTCAGGGGTCGAGCAGTACTTC

d_gene: TRBD1
v_gene: TRBV7-9
j_gene: TRBJ1-5
abundance: once
CDR3aa: CASSLGTGGLSQPQHF
CDR3nt: TGTGCCAGCAGCCTGGGGACAGGGGGACTTAGTCAGCCCCAGCATTTT

d_gene: -
v_gene: TRBV9
j_gene: TRBJ2-7
abundance: -
CDR3aa: CASSVASAGYEQYF
CDR3nt: TGTGCCAGCAGCGTAGCTTCGGCAGGCTACGAGCAGTACTTC

d_gene: -
v_gene: TRBV4-2
j_gene: TRBJ2-7
abundance: -
CDR3aa: CASSQVGGSSYEQYF
CDR3nt: TGTGCCAGCAGCCAAGTTGGAGGTAGCTCCTACGAGCAGTACTTC

d_gene: TRBD2
v_gene: TRBV28
j_gene: TRBJ2-7
abundance: -
CDR3aa: CASSLSGSPYYEQYF
CDR3nt: TGTGCCAGCAGTTTGAGCGGGAGCCCCTACTACGAGCAGTACTTC

d_gene: -
v_gene: TRBV7-9
j_gene: TRBJ2-5
abundance: -
CDR3aa: CASSPPNRLKAQETQYF
CDR3nt: TGTGCCAGCAGCCCCCCAAACAGGCTAAAGGCCCAAGAGACCCAGTACTTC

d_gene: -
v_gene: TRBV28
j_gene: TRBJ2-2
abundance: once
CDR3aa: CASSLPTDNTGELFF
CDR3nt: TGTGCCAGCAGTTTGCCGACAGATAACACCGGGGAGCTGTTTTTT

d_gene: -
v_gene: TRBV14
j_gene: TRBJ2-5
abundance: -
CDR3aa: CASSLYQETQYF
CDR3nt: TGTGCCAGCAGCCTGTACCAAGAGACCCAGTACTTC

d_gene: -
v_gene: TRBV27
j_gene: TRBJ2-5
abundance: -
CDR3aa: CASRIVGLSWETQYF
CDR3nt: TGTGCCAGCAGGATTGTAGGGCTATCTTGGGAGACCCAGTACTTC

d_gene: -
v_gene: TRBV5-3
j_gene: TRBJ2-1
abundance: -
CDR3aa: CARSLIRNEQFF
CDR3nt: TGTGCCAGAAGCTTGATACGTAATGAGCAGTTCTTC

d_gene: -
v_gene: TRBV6-5
j_gene: TRBJ2-3
abundance: -
CDR3aa: CASSLMREDTQYF
CDR3nt: TGTGCCAGCAGCCTGATGCGGGAAGATACGCAGTATTTT

d_gene: -
v_gene: TRBV27
j_gene: TRBJ2-7
abundance: -
CDR3aa: CASSLRGYYEQYF
CDR3nt: TGTGCCAGCAGTTTGAGGGGGTACTACGAGCAGTACTTC

d_gene: -
v_gene: TRBV15
j_gene: TRBJ2-7
abundance: -
CDR3aa: CATSRATDSISPYEQYF
CDR3nt: TGTGCCACCAGCAGAGCCACAGACAGTATCTCTCCCTACGAGCAGTACTTC